Listed here are 25 T cell receptor beta chains from one sample, sequenced in a study of breast tumors, draining lymph nodes, adjacent tissues. Axillary draining lymph nodes of breast cancer patients supplied the node samples. TCRdb re-called the multiplex PCR reads with MiXCR, one entry per CDR3 protein. The data hold about 230,000 distinct CDR3 sequences, with 32% observed a single time. Sequenced input: axillary lymph node tissue. The receptors originated from a female donor with breast cancer. Some clones in this sample may be carry-over from other donors' samples.

This clonotype was seen just once. CDR3 sequence (DNA): TGTGCCAGCAGTGACCTGGGACAGGGGCGATCTTACAATGAGCAGTTCTTC. Amino acids: CASSDLGQGRSYNEQFF. The chain recombines TRBV25-1 with TRBJ2-1; the match to TRBD1 covers 10 bases. Germline CDR1 is MGHDK and CDR2 is SYGVNS. The CDR3 sequence is 17 residues long. V shed 3 bases and J 4 bases; nucleotides not matched to a gene: 9.

This clonotype was found many times. This rearrangement joins TRBV7-2 to TRBJ2-2, with TRBD2 identical over 10 bases. The CDR3 runs 16 residues. Trimming at V came to 4 bases and at J to 6 bases, leaving 8 bases not matched to a gene. Per the germline V gene, CDR1 is SGHTA and CDR2 is FQGNSA. The CDR3 DNA reads TGTGCCAGCAGCTCTCTCTTTAGCGGGGGGCCCGGGGAGCTGTTTTTT. Its protein product is CASSSLFSGGPGELFF. The whole variable domain, remainder taken from reference TRBV7-2 and TRBJ2-2, is GAGVSQSPSNKVTEKGKDVELRCDPISGHTALYWYRQSLGQGLEFLIYFQGNSAPDKSGLPSDRFSAERTGGSVSTLTIQRTQQEDSAVYLCASSSLFSGGPGELFFGEGSRLTVL.

The chain joins TRBV7-9 to TRBJ2-7, with 12 nucleotides matching TRBD1. CDR1 and CDR2 (germline): SEHNR, FQNEAQ (reference sequence). The CDR3 runs to 14 residues. J lost 6 bases, V lost 5 bases, and 5 bases had no gene match. The CDR3 region has the DNA TGTGCCAGCAGCCACCTGGGACAGGGGGCCGAGCAGTACTTC. Translation gives CASSHLGQGAEQYF.

This clonotype was counted at least ten times. The J gene is TRBJ2-1, the V gene TRBV4-1, with TRBD1 matching over 7 bases. V gave up 2 bases and J gave up 3 bases; unmatched junction bases: 7. The CDR3 extends over 16 amino acids. Germline CDR1 MGHRA, CDR2 YSYEKL. The CDR3 bases are TGCGCCAGCAGCCAAAGGACAGGAGGAGGCTACAATGAGCAGTTCTTC. Amino acid sequence: CASSQRTGGGYNEQFF.

This clonotype was observed many times. V usage is TRBV15 and J usage is TRBJ2-3; 10 positions match TRBD1. The CDR3 has 19 residues. Per germline, CDR1 LNHNV and CDR2 YYDKDF (reference sequence). Trimming at V came to 0 bases and at J to 8 bases, leaving 17 bases not matched to a gene. This chain's CDR3 is CATSRDRGLGQGIPFTQYF. In DNA, the CDR3 is TGTGCCACCAGCAGAGATAGGGGTTTGGGACAGGGGATCCCCTTTACGCAGTATTTT.

The table lists this clonotype with a few counts. A much more abundant neighbour one base away suggests this may be a read error. This rearrangement joins TRBV6-5 to TRBJ2-7; maybe TRBD2 (5 bases). CDR1 and CDR2 from the germline V gene are MNHEY and SVGAGI. The CDR3 has 16 amino acids. Trimming took off 5 bases at V and 0 bases at J, with 17 bases between the two ends. The CDR3 DNA sequence: TGTGCCAGCAGTCATGGCTCTGGACTGTACTCCTACGAGCAGTACTTC. Amino acid sequence: CASSHGSGLYSYEQYF.

This clonotype was recorded many times. CDR3 nucleotide sequence: TGTGCCAGCAGTGAACAATCAGCCTACAATCAGCCCCAGCATTTT. Its translation is CASSEQSAYNQPQHF. The chain employs TRBV28 and TRBJ1-5, with D hard to call. The CDR3 consists of 15 residues. Germline V CDR1 and CDR2: MDHEN, SYDVKM. V lost 5 bases and J 3 bases, leaving 14 bases between the germline ends.

This chain connects TRBV5-1 to TRBJ1-1, with TRBD1 as a possible D gene (5 bases). V was trimmed by 0 bases and J by 5 bases, leaving 11 bases between them. CDR3 length: 14 amino acids. Germline assignment: CDR1 SGHRS and CDR2 YFSETQ. The DNA of the CDR3 is TGCGCCAGCAGCTTGGTTCAGGGTCTGACTGAAGCTTTCTTT. Translating it yields CASSLVQGLTEAFF.

This clonotype was observed a few times. CDR3 DNA sequence: TGTGCCAGTAGTATATTGGGACGGATGAACACTGAAGCTTTCTTT. Translation gives CASSILGRMNTEAFF. The chain uses TRBV19 and TRBJ1-1; D perhaps matches TRBD1 (5 bases). Germline CDR1 is LNHDA and CDR2 is SQIVND (reference sequence). This CDR3 spans 15 amino acids. V lost 2 bases to trimming and J lost 0 bases, with 10 bases between them. The variable domain in full, with the rest retrieved from reference TRBV19 and TRBJ1-1, is DGGITQSPKYLFRKEGQNVTLSCEQNLNHDAMYWYRQDPGQGLRLIYYSQIVNDFQKGDIAEGYSVSREKKESFPLTVTSAQKNPTAFYLCASSILGRMNTEAFFGQGTRLTVV.

Many counts were recorded for this clonotype. The chain uses TRBV7-8 and TRBJ2-4; no clear D. Germline values: CDR1 SGHVS, CDR2 FQNEAQ. V was pared by 2 bases and J by 4 bases, with 9 bases between. CDR3 size: 14 residues. CDR3 bases: TGTGCCAGCAGCTTAAGAGAGACTAAAAACATTCAGTACTTC. Translation: CASSLRETKNIQYF.

The chain uses TRBV5-1 and TRBJ1-3; 7 bases are shared with TRBD1. This CDR3 is 15 amino acids long. The V segment lost 4 bases and the J segment 2 bases; nucleotides outside the gene matches: 6. Looked up from germline, CDR1 is SGHRS and CDR2 is YFSETQ. The CDR3 protein is CASSPDRKAGNTIYF. CDR3 nucleotide sequence: TGCGCCAGCAGCCCGGACAGGAAAGCTGGAAACACCATATATTTT. The full variable domain, rest sourced from reference TRBV5-1 and TRBJ1-3, is KAGVTQTPRYLIKTRGQQVTLSCSPISGHRSVSWYQQTPGQGLQFLFEYFSETQRNKGNFPGRFSGRQFSNSRSEMNVSTLELGDSALYLCASSPDRKAGNTIYFGEGSWLTVV.

This clonotype was observed many times. The chain employs TRBV3-1 and TRBJ1-2; D remains unclear. Trimming cost V 1 base and J 7 bases, with 13 bases left between them. CDR1 and CDR2 from the germline V gene are LGHDT and YNNKEL (reference sequence). The CDR3 covers 14 residues. The CDR3 region has the DNA TGTGCCAGCAGCCAAGCAGACATAACGCGTGGCTACACCTTC. This translates into CASSQADITRGYTF.

In this sample, this clonotype turned up many times. V and J are TRBV19 and TRBJ2-1; 8 bases map to TRBD1. The V and J ends lost 8 bases and 2 bases, in that order; junction bases with no gene match: 2. There are 13 residues in the CDR3. Germline V gives CDR1 LNHDA, CDR2 SQIVND (reference sequence). The DNA of the CDR3 is TGTGCCAGTCGGGGACAGGCCTACAATGAGCAGTTCTTC. Translation: CASRGQAYNEQFF.

This clonotype has at least ten counts. The rearrangement joins TRBV19 to TRBJ1-5, with a possible D match to TRBD1 (6 bases). Germline values: CDR1 LNHDA, CDR2 SQIVND (reference sequence). The CDR3 has 15 amino acids. The V end was cut by 6 bases, the J end by 4 bases, with 16 bases between. CDR3 in DNA: TGTGCCAGTAGCATTAGGCAGGGGAGTAATCAGCCCCAGCATTTT. This sequence encodes CASSIRQGSNQPQHF.

Ten or more counts support this clonotype. The chain carries TRBV7-2 and TRBJ2-3; D unresolved. Per the germline V gene, CDR1 is SGHTA and CDR2 is FQGNSA. V was clipped by 4 bases and J by 0 bases, with 11 bases between them. The CDR3 has 15 residues. This chain's CDR3 is CASSSYSTSTDTQYF. CDR3 nucleotides: TGTGCCAGCAGCTCCTACTCGACGAGCACAGATACGCAGTATTTT.

The table lists this clonotype with many counts. The chain combines TRBV7-6 with TRBJ1-2, with D hard to call. CDR1 and CDR2 from the germline V gene are SGHVS and FNYEAQ. V was trimmed by 5 bases and J by 8 bases, leaving 18 bases between them. The CDR3 has 14 residues. CDR3 bases: TGTGCCAGCAGCGCCTCTGGAGGTTTGGCCGGCTACACCTTC. It codes for CASSASGGLAGYTF.

The table lists this clonotype with many counts. V gene TRBV9 combines with J gene TRBJ2-6; weak D call: TRBD2 (5 bases). CDR1 and CDR2 from the germline V gene are SGDLS and YYNGEE. V lost 0 bases and J 0 bases, leaving 10 bases between the germline ends. The CDR3 sequence is 17 residues long. The CDR3 here is CASSVASSFSGANVLTF. The CDR3 nucleotides are TGTGCCAGCAGCGTAGCTAGCTCGTTCTCTGGGGCCAACGTCCTGACTTTC.

This clonotype was counted only a few times. The genes are TRBV12-3 or TRBV12-4 and TRBJ2-7; 9 bases agree with TRBD2. The CDR3 spans 14 residues. V trimming: 5 bases; J trimming: 4 bases; junction bases outside the gene matches: 6. The CDR3 DNA sequence: TGTGCCAGCAGTAGCCTAGCGGGGATGTACGAGCAGTACTTC. Protein sequence: CASSSLAGMYEQYF.

This clonotype was counted ten times or more. The genes are TRBV7-8 and TRBJ2-3, with D uncertain. Trimming removed 5 bases at V and 3 bases at J, with 18 bases between. This CDR3 has 16 amino acids. Germline V gives CDR1 SGHVS, CDR2 FQNEAQ. This CDR3 reads CASSPRALTYTDTQYF. The DNA for the CDR3 is TGTGCCAGCAGCCCGAGAGCGCTGACCTATACAGATACGCAGTATTTT. The complete variable domain, with remaining parts taken from reference TRBV7-8 and TRBJ2-3, reads GAGVSQSPRYKVAKRGQDVALRCDPISGHVSLFWYQQALGQGPEFLTYFQNEAQLDKSGLPSDRFFAERPEGSVSTLKIQRTQQEDSAVYLCASSPRALTYTDTQYFGPGTRLTVL.

V is TRBV10-2 and J is TRBJ1-6, with 8 bases identical to TRBD1. This CDR3 is built from 15 residues. With V trimmed by 2 bases and J by 6 bases, 3 bases remained unmatched. The germline gives CDR1 WSHSY, CDR2 SAAADI. The CDR3 here is CASSETGQVNSPLHF. CDR3 in DNA: TGCGCCAGCAGTGAGACGGGACAGGTTAATTCACCCCTCCACTTT.

This clonotype occurred many times. The V call is TRBV6-1, the J call TRBJ1-5; D not certain. The V gene's germline CDR1 is MNHNS and CDR2 SASEGT. V lost 7 bases, J lost 0 bases, and 28 bases lay in between. The length of the CDR3 is 20 residues. This CDR3 reads CASTRRRRQATTYSNQPQHF. The DNA of the CDR3 is TGTGCCAGCACCCGAAGAAGGAGACAAGCGACAACTTATAGCAATCAGCCCCAGCATTTT.

In this sample, this clonotype turned up a few times. The gene calls are TRBV6-1 and TRBJ2-5, with 13 bases fitting TRBD2. V shed 6 bases and J 5 bases; nucleotides not matched to a gene: 9. Germline assignment: CDR1 MNHNS and CDR2 SASEGT. There are 16 residues in the CDR3. Here the CDR3 DNA reads TGTGCCAGCAGGAGTACTAGCGGGAGGGCCGTTGAGACCCAGTACTTC. Residues: CASRSTSGRAVETQYF.

This clonotype has more than one count but fewer than ten. Being one base from a much bigger clone, this may be a read error. The gene calls are TRBV20-1 and TRBJ2-7; D gene unclear. The CDR3 runs to 12 residues. Germline-derived CDR1 and CDR2 are DFQATT and SNEGSKA (reference sequence). The chain's CDR3 is CSASLGSGEPYF. The CDR3 nucleotides read TGCAGTGCTAGTTTGGGGTCTGGCGAGCCGTACTTC.

This clonotype was seen many times. CDR3 in amino acids: CASSLGLGLAGTPYEQYF. CDR3 sequence (DNA): TGTGCCAGCAGCTTAGGTCTGGGGCTAGCGGGAACTCCCTACGAGCAGTACTTC. The chain links TRBV11-2 to TRBJ2-7; 9 bases fit TRBD2. Looked up from germline, CDR1 is SGHAT and CDR2 is FQNNGV. Trimming at V came to 1 base and at J to 2 bases, leaving 12 bases not matched to a gene. The CDR3 runs 18 residues.

This clonotype was recorded many times. The J gene is TRBJ2-3, the V gene TRBV12-3 or TRBV12-4, with TRBD1 matching 9 bases. Unmatched junction bases numbered 8, after V lost 6 bases and J lost 4 bases. The CDR3 loop spans 15 amino acids. The CDR3 protein is CASSTRRTGADTQYF. The CDR3, as DNA: TGTGCCAGCAGCACAAGACGGACAGGGGCAGATACGCAGTATTTT.